The clone carrying this T cell receptor beta chain was counted at least ten times. The target antigen is unknown. This record comes from a study of T cells after yellow fever vaccination. Study results and limitations: The study re-detected most primary-vaccination clones after the booster (96% CD4, 80% to 90% CD8).

As TCR cDNA was made by 5'RACE template switching, a universal primer site and UMIs were added. TCRdb used MiXCR to reprocess the 5' RACE reads, holding one entry per CDR3 protein. The table lists about 580,000 distinct CDR3 sequences, around 17% of them singletons, with 17% in the top ten. The germline V and J ends were trimmed by 2 bases and 8 bases, with 12 bases remaining between them. Per germline, CDR1 SGHTA and CDR2 FQGNSA. CDR3 length: 13 amino acids. The specimen comprised PBMCs, sampled about 5 days after the first yellow fever vaccination. The receptor was derived from a young man who received the YFV17D yellow fever vaccine. J is TRBJ1-1 and V is TRBV7-2; TRBD1 might be the D (6 bases). The CDR3 sequence is CASSLQGSREAFF. For the CDR3, the DNA is TGTGCCAGCAGCTTACAGGGGTCTAGGGAAGCTTTCTTT.